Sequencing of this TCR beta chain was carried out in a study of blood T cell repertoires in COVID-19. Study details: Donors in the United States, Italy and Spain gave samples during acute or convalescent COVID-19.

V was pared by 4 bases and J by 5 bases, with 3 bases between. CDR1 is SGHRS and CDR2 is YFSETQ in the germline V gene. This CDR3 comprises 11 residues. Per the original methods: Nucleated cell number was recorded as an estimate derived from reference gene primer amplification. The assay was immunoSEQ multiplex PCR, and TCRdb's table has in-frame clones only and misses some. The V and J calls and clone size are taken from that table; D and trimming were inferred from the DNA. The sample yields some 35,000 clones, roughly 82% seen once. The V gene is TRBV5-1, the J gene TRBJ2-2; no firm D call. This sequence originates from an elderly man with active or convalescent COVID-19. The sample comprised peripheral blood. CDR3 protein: CASSRTGELFF. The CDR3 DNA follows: TGCGCCAGCAGCCGGACCGGGGAGCTGTTTTTT.